What follows is one TCR beta chain and its context. Its antigen remains unknown. With 60 Vbeta and 13 Jbeta primers, the PCR was carried out. Only in-frame clones appear in the TCRdb table, and some are missing; sequencing was by immunoSEQ multiplex PCR. This sample yields approximately 290,000 clones, of which around 80% are seen a single time; approximately 0.3% belongs to the top ten. The sample comes from a study of cytomegalovirus exposure and HLA in healthy donors. As for the donors, each was a healthy bone marrow donor. When sampled, the donors appeared nominally healthy, though they likely had unrecorded immune exposures. Germline CDR1 is LNHDA and CDR2 is SQIVND (reference sequence). This CDR3 contains 14 residues. V was trimmed by 3 bases and J by 8 bases, leaving 17 bases between them. Whole-study findings and limits: Across HLA loci, a later analysis found differing TCR association rates, with DRB1 most and HLA-C fewest.

The V and J genes are TRBV19 and TRBJ2-7; possible D gene TRBD1, 8 bases. The source of this sequence is a girl aged 2 to 9 in good health and CMV-seronegative. Specimen: PBMCs. The CDR3 nucleotides are TGTGCCAGTAGTATTAGCGGGCAGGGGGCGAAGCAGTACTTC. It codes for CASSISGQGAKQYF.